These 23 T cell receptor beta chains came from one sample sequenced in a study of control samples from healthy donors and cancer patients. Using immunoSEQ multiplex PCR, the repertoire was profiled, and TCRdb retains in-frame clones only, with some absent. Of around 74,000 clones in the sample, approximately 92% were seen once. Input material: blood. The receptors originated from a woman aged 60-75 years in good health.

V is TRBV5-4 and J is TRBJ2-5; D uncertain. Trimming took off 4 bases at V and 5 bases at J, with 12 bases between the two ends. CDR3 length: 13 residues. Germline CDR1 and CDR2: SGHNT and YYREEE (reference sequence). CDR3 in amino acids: CASSHYNGETQYF. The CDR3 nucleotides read TGTGCCAGCAGCCATTACAACGGGGAGACCCAGTACTTC.

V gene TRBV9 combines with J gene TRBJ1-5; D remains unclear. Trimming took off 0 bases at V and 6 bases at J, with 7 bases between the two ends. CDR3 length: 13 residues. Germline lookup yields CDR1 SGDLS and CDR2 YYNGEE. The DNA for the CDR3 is TGTGCCAGCAGCGTAGCGGTCGGTCAGCCCCAGCATTTT. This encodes CASSVAVGQPQHF. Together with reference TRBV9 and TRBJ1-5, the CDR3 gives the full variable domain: DSGVTQTPKHLITATGQRVTLRCSPRSGDLSVYWYQQSLDQGLQFLIQYYNGEERAKGNILERFSAQQFPDLHSELNLSSLELGDSALYFCASSVAVGQPQHFGDGTRLSIL.

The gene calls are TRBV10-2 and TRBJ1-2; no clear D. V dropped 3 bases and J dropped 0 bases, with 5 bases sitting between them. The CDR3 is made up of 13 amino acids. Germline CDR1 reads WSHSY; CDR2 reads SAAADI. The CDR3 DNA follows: TGCGCCAGCAGTGACGCGGCTAACTATGGCTACACCTTC. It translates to CASSDAANYGYTF.

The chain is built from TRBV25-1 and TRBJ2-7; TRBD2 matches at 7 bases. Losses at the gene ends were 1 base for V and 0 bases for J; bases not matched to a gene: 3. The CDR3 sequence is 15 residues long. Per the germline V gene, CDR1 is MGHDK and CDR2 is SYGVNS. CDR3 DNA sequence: TGTGCCAGCAGTGAATTACTAGCGTCCTCCTACGAGCAGTACTTC. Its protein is CASSELLASSYEQYF.

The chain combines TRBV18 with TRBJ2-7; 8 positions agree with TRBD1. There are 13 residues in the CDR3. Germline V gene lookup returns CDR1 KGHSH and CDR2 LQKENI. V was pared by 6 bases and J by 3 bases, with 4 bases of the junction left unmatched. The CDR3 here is CASSDRVVYEQYF. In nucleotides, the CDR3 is TGTGCCAGCTCGGACAGGGTGGTCTACGAGCAGTACTTC.

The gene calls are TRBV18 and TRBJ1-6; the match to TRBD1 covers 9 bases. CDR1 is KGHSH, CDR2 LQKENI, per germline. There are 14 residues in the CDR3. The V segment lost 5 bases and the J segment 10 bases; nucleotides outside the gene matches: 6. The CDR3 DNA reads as TGTGCCAGCTCAGACGGACAGGGGCGGTCACCCCTCCACTTT. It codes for CASSDGQGRSPLHF.

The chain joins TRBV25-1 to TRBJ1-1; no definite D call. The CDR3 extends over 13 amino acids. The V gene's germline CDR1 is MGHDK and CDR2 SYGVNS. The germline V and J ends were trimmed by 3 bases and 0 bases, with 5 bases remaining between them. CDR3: CASSDQMNTEAFF. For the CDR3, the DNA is TGTGCCAGCAGTGACCAGATGAACACTGAAGCTTTCTTT. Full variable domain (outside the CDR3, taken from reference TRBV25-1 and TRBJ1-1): EADIYQTPRYLVIGTGKKITLECSQTMGHDKMYWYQQDPGMELHLIHYSYGVNSTEKGDLSSESTVSRIRTEHFPLTLESARPSHTSQYLCASSDQMNTEAFFGQGTRLTVV.

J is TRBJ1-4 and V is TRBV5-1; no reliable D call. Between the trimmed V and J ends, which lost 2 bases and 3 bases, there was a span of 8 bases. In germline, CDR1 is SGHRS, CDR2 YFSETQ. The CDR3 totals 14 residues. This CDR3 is CASSFGGANEKLFF. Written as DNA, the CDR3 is TGCGCCAGCAGCTTCGGTGGGGCTAATGAAAAACTGTTTTTT.

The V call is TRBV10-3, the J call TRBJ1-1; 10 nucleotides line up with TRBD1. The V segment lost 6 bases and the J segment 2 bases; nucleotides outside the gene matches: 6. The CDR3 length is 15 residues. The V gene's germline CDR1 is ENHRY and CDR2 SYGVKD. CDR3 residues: CAIRPGQGLNTEAFF. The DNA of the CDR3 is TGTGCCATCAGGCCGGGACAGGGGCTAAACACTGAAGCTTTCTTT.

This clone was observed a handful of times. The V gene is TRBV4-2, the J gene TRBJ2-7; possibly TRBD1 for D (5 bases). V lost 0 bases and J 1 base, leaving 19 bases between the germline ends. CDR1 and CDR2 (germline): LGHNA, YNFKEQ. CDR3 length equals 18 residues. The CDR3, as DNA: TGTGCCAGCAGCCAAGATGTGGCCCAAAGGGGATTTTCCTACGAGCAGTACTTC. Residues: CASSQDVAQRGFSYEQYF.

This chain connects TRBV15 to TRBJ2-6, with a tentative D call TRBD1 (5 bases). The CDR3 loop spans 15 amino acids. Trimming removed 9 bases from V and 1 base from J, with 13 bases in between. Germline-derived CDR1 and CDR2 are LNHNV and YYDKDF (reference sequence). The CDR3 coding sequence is TGTGCCACGCGGATGCAGGGTTCTGGGGCCAACGTCCTGACTTTC. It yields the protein CATRMQGSGANVLTF.

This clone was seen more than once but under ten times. CDR3 nucleotide sequence: TGTGCCAGTAGTAAATCACTAGCGGGGCAAGAGACCCAGTACTTC. Its protein is CASSKSLAGQETQYF. V usage is TRBV19 and J usage is TRBJ2-5; 10 nucleotides align to TRBD2. This CDR3 region has 15 residues. The trim removed 4 bases at V and 2 bases at J, leaving 4 bases unmatched. Germline CDR1 is LNHDA and CDR2 is SQIVND (reference sequence).

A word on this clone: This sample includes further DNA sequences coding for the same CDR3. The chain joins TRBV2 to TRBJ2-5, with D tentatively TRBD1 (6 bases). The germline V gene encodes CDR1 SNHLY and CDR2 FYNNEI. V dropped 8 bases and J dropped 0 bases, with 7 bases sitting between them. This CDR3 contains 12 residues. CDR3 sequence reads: CASRDNQETQYF. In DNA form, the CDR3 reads TGTGCCAGCCGGGACAACCAAGAGACCCAGTACTTC.

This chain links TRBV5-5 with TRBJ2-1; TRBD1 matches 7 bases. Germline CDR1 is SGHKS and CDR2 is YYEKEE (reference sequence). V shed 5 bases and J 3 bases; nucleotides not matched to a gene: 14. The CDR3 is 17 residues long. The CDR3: CASRAVLRTGNYNEQFF. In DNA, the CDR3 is TGTGCCAGCAGAGCGGTTCTCCGGACAGGAAACTACAATGAGCAGTTCTTC.

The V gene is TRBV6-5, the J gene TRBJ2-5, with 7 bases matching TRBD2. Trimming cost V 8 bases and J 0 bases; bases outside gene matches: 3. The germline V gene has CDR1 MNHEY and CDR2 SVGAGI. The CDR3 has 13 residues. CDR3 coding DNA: TGTGCCAGCGAGCGGGGAAACCAAGAGACCCAGTACTTC. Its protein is CASERGNQETQYF.

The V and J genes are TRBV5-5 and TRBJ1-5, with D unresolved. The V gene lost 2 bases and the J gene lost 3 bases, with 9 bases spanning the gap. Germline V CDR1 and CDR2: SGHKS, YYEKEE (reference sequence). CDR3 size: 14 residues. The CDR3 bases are TGTGCCAGCAGCTTCAGGCAGGACAATCAGCCCCAGCATTTT. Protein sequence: CASSFRQDNQPQHF.

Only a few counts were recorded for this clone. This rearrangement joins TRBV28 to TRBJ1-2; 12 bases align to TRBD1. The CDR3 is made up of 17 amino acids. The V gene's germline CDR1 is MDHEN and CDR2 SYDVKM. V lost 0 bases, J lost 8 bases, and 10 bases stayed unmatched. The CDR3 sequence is CASSLWGTGGFSAGYTF. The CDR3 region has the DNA TGTGCCAGCAGTTTATGGGGGACAGGGGGCTTTTCGGCGGGCTACACCTTC.

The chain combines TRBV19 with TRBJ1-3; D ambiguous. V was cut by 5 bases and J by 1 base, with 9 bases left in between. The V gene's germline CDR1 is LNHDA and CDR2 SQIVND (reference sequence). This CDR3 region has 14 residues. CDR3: CASSATISGNTIYF. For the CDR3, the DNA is TGTGCCAGTAGTGCGACAATATCTGGAAACACCATATATTTT.

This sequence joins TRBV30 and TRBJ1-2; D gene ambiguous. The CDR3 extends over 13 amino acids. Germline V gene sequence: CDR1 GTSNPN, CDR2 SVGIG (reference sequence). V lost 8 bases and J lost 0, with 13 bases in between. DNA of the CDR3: TGTGCCCTACAGAGGATTACTAACTATGGCTACACCTTC. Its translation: CALQRITNYGYTF. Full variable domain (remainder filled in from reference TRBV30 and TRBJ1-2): SQTIHQWPATLVQPVGSPLSLECTVEGTSNPNLYWYRQAAGRGLQLLFYSVGIGQISSEVPQNLSASRPQDRQFILSSKKLLLSDSGFYLCALQRITNYGYTFGSGTRLTVV.

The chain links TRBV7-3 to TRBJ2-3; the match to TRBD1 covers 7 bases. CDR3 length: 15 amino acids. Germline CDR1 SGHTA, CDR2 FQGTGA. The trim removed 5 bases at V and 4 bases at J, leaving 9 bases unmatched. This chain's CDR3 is CASSPTGTESDTQYF. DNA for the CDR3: TGTGCCAGCAGCCCGACAGGGACGGAGTCAGATACGCAGTATTTT.

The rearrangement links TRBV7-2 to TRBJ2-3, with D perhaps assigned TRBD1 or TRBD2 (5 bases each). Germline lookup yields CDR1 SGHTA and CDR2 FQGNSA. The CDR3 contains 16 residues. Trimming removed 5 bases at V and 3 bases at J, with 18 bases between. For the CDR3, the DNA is TGTGCCAGCAGCAGAGGTGGGACCAGTGGTACAGATACGCAGTATTTT. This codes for CASSRGGTSGTDTQYF.

In nucleotides, the CDR3 is TGTGCCAGCAGGAGAGCGGGACTCACAGATACGCAGTATTTT. This translates into CASRRAGLTDTQYF. The chain carries TRBV2 and TRBJ2-3, with 7 bases fitting TRBD2. Per germline, CDR1 SNHLY and CDR2 FYNNEI. The CDR3 spans 14 residues. Trimming removed 6 bases from V and 2 bases from J; junction bases left unmatched: 5.

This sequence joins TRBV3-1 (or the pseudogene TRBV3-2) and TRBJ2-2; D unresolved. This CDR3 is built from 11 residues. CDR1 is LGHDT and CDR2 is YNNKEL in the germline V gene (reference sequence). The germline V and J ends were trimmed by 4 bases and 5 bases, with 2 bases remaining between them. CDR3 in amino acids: CASSRTGELFF. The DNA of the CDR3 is TGTGCCAGCAGCCGTACCGGGGAGCTGTTTTTT.